This T cell receptor beta chain was captured in a study of blood T cells in healthy people across ages. A second about 6 to 12 cycle PCR used barcoded and J-beta primers. TCRdb used MiXCR to reprocess the 5' RACE reads, holding one entry per CDR3 protein. The repertoire has hundreds of thousands of distinct CDR3 sequences, roughly 64% of them found once; the top ten carry 20% to 25%. Trimming removed 1 base from V and 10 bases from J, with 17 bases in between. CDR1 SGHTA and CDR2 FQGNSA come from the germline V gene. The length of the CDR3 is 15 residues. V gene TRBV7-2 combines with J gene TRBJ2-1; either TRBD1 or TRBD2 may supply D (5 bases each). The receptor was isolated from a man under 40 in good health. The sample taken for sequencing was blood. CDR3 in amino acids: CASSLGGPRDLEQFF. The DNA for the CDR3 is TGTGCCAGCAGCTTAGGGGGACCTCGAGACTTGGAGCAGTTCTTC.